This T cell receptor beta chain was sequenced during a study of cytomegalovirus exposure and HLA in healthy donors. As regards this clone: Its target is not known.

After removal of 2 bases from V and 3 bases from J, the junction contained 4 bases not matched to a gene. This CDR3 has 16 amino acids. Germline V gene sequence: CDR1 SGHDT, CDR2 YYEEEE. Study-level results: Rarity held for most TCR sequences, but there were some public TCRs that occurred in many donors.

With 60 Vbeta and 13 Jbeta primers, the PCR was carried out. Clones were read by immunoSEQ multiplex PCR, and TCRdb kept only the in-frame ones, dropping some. Among about 150,000 clones listed, approximately 77% were seen once. The receptor's source is a man between 18 and 29 years old in good health and CMV-seronegative. V usage is TRBV5-6 and J usage is TRBJ2-1, with 11 bases that match TRBD2. The sample comprised PBMCs. The CDR3 here is CASSLGLAGFYNEQFF. The CDR3, as DNA: TGTGCCAGCAGCTTAGGACTAGCGGGCTTCTACAATGAGCAGTTCTTC.